The source of this T cell receptor (beta chain) is a study of blood T cell repertoires in COVID-19. Original processing notes: Reference gene primer amplification in the assay estimated nucleated cell counts. TCRdb's copy holds only in-frame clones and misses some; the assay was immunoSEQ multiplex PCR. V, J and clone size were drawn from that table, and D and trimming were deduced from the DNA. The table has nearly 350,000 clones, about nine tenths seen once; the top ten hold more than 5.5%. Patients in Seattle were enrolled during active infection, then followed longitudinally. Trimming removed 1 base at V and 8 bases at J, with 17 bases between. The CDR3 extends over 15 amino acids. The germline V gene has CDR1 SGHTA and CDR2 FQGNSA.

The chain couples TRBV7-2 to TRBJ1-2; perhaps TRBD1 as D (6 bases). The specimen sequenced was peripheral blood. The origin of this receptor is a woman in her seventies with COVID-19, enrolled during active disease. In DNA, the CDR3 is TGTGCCAGCAGCTTAGTTCGTCGAACAGGGCAGGGCTACACCTTC. Its protein is CASSLVRRTGQGYTF. Full variable domain (missing parts from reference TRBV7-2 and TRBJ1-2): GAGVSQSPSNKVTEKGKDVELRCDPISGHTALYWYRQSLGQGLEFLIYFQGNSAPDKSGLPSDRFSAERTGGSVSTLTIQRTQQEDSAVYLCASSLVRRTGQGYTFGSGTRLTVV.